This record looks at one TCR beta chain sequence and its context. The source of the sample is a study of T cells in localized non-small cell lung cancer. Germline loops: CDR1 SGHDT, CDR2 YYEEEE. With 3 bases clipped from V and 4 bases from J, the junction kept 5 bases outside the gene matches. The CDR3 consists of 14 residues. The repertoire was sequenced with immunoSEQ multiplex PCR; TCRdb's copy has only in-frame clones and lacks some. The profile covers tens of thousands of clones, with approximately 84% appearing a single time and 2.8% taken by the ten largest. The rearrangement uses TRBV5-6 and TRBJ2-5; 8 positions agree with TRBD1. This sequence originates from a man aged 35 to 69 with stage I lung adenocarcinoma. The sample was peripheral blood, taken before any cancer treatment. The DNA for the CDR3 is TGTGCCAGCAGCTGGAGGACAGGGCTAGAGACCCAGTACTTC. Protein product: CASSWRTGLETQYF. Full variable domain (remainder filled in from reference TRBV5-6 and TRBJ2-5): DAGVTQSPTHLIKTRGQQVTLRCSPKSGHDTVSWYQQALGQGPQFIFQYYEEEERQRGNFPDRFSGHQFPNYSSELNVNALLLGDSALYLCASSWRTGLETQYFGPGTRLLVL.